This passage covers 17 T cell receptor beta chains from one sample sequenced in a study of T cell clonotyping in hematopoietic cell transplantation (dated by TCRdb to the early 2020s). Taken with the paper, the label for time point translates to: recipient sample about 28 days before transplant, after cytoreduction. The method behind the library was the immunoSEQ multiplex PCR assay. As stored in TCRdb, this immuneACCESS dataset retains in-frame rearrangements with V and J assigned. A fraction of the clones does not appear; measured against another copy, unresolved V genes explain less than half of the discrepancy, and the remainder lacks a known reason. This sample comprises some 36,000 clones, approximately 95% of them detected only once. Around 1.5% of the sample lies in the top ten. Sequenced here: peripheral blood mononuclear cells, sampled before stem cell transplant. All receptors derive from a man in his forties or fifties with chronic myeloid leukemia. Some clones in this sample may be carry-over from other donors' samples.

This chain connects TRBV18 to TRBJ1-3; D is possibly TRBD1 (5 bases). Germline values: CDR1 KGHSH, CDR2 LQKENI. CDR3 length: 16 residues. V gave up 4 bases and J gave up 3 bases, with 16 bases separating them. The CDR3 nucleotides read TGTGCCAGCTCACAAAAGGGGTCCACAGATGGAAACACCATATATTTT. Residues: CASSQKGSTDGNTIYF.

The rearrangement uses TRBV11-2 and TRBJ1-1, with D tentatively TRBD1 (6 bases). The CDR3 length is 13 residues. V was clipped by 6 bases and J by 1 base, with 9 bases between them. Germline V lookup: CDR1 SGHAT, CDR2 FQNNGV. The DNA of the CDR3 is TGTGCCAGCAGACCACAGGGGAACACTGAAGCTTTCTTT. It translates to CASRPQGNTEAFF. Full variable domain (remainder filled in from reference TRBV11-2 and TRBJ1-1): EAGVAQSPRYKIIEKRQSVAFWCNPISGHATLYWYQQILGQGPKLLIQFQNNGVVDDSQLPKDRFSAERLKGVDSTLKIQPAKLEDSAVYLCASRPQGNTEAFFGQGTRLTVV.

The rearrangement uses TRBV7-9 and TRBJ1-4; D remains ambiguous. Germline lookup yields CDR1 SEHNR and CDR2 FQNEAQ (reference sequence). V was clipped by 2 bases and J by 0 bases, with 4 bases between them. The CDR3 is 14 amino acids. The CDR3 nucleotides read TGTGCCAGCAGCTTATCGACAACTAATGAAAAACTGTTTTTT. This sequence encodes CASSLSTTNEKLFF. Variable domain in full (rest from reference TRBV7-9 and TRBJ1-4): DTGVSQNPRHKITKRGQNVTFRCDPISEHNRLYWYRQTLGQGPEFLTYFQNEAQLEKSRLLSDRFSAERPKGSFSTLEIQRTEQGDSAMYLCASSLSTTNEKLFFGSGTQLSVL.

The V gene is TRBV4-2, the J gene TRBJ1-5; perhaps TRBD1 as D (5 bases). The germline V gene encodes CDR1 LGHNA and CDR2 YNFKEQ. The CDR3 has 18 residues. The V end was cut by 0 bases, the J end by 6 bases, with 21 bases between. For the CDR3, the DNA is TGTGCCAGCAGCCAAGATCTGTCTGTAGGGCTAAGGGGTCAGCCCCAGCATTTT. Its protein product is CASSQDLSVGLRGQPQHF.

The chain couples TRBV2 to TRBJ2-3; TRBD2 aligns across 8 bases. CDR3 length: 14 residues. Losses at the gene ends were 7 bases for V and 4 bases for J; bases not matched to a gene: 7. Germline V gives CDR1 SNHLY, CDR2 FYNNEI. CDR3 DNA: TGTGCCAGCACCGGCCGGGGGGGCTCAGATACGCAGTATTTT. Translating gives CASTGRGGSDTQYF.

The rearrangement joins TRBV29-1 to TRBJ2-1, with D unresolved. The CDR3 is 12 residues long. The V gene lost 8 bases and the J gene lost 4 bases, with 12 bases spanning the gap. The V gene's germline CDR1 is SQVTM and CDR2 ANQGSEA. Here the CDR3 reads CSSSRRYNEQFF. Written as DNA, the CDR3 is TGCAGCTCCTCTCGTAGGTACAATGAGCAGTTCTTC.

The V and J genes are TRBV28 and TRBJ2-5; D is unclear. CDR3 length equals 14 residues. Germline CDR1 reads MDHEN; CDR2 reads SYDVKM. Between the trimmed V and J ends, which lost 7 bases and 5 bases, there was a span of 17 bases. CDR3 nucleotide sequence: TGTGCCAGCACCCCAACCGTGCTGCCGGAGACCCAGTACTTC. Translation: CASTPTVLPETQYF.

The CDR3 sequence is CASSYRGMGSETQYF. DNA of the CDR3: TGTGCCAGCAGTTACAGGGGTATGGGGTCGGAGACCCAGTACTTC. This chain links TRBV28 with TRBJ2-5; 7 bases fit TRBD1. The CDR3 is 15 residues long. After removal of 4 bases from V and 5 bases from J, the junction contained 10 bases not matched to a gene. In germline, CDR1 is MDHEN, CDR2 SYDVKM.

This clone showed up just a few times. V gene TRBV28 combines with J gene TRBJ1-4; the match to TRBD1 covers 10 bases. V trimming: 5 bases; J trimming: 8 bases; junction bases outside the gene matches: 8. The CDR3 is 15 amino acids. CDR1 MDHEN and CDR2 SYDVKM come from the germline V gene. DNA for the CDR3: TGTGCCAGCAGTGGACCGGGACAGGGGAGGGAAAAACTGTTTTTT. Its protein is CASSGPGQGREKLFF.

This chain links TRBV28 with TRBJ1-5; a weak D match, TRBD1 (5 bases). In germline, CDR1 is MDHEN, CDR2 SYDVKM. Trimming cost V 5 bases and J 2 bases, with 10 bases left between them. The CDR3 is made up of 14 amino acids. For the CDR3, the DNA is TGTGCCAGCAGTGGGGGTCAGGGCAATCAGCCCCAGCATTTT. Encoded protein: CASSGGQGNQPQHF.

V gene TRBV6-1 combines with J gene TRBJ2-7; D call uncertain. V dropped 3 bases and J dropped 3 bases, with 12 bases sitting between them. Per germline, CDR1 MNHNS and CDR2 SASEGT. CDR3 length: 14 amino acids. The CDR3 protein is CASSEVDVRYEQYF. The CDR3 region has the DNA TGTGCCAGCAGTGAGGTCGACGTCCGCTACGAGCAGTACTTC.

The chain uses TRBV7-9 and TRBJ2-5; 8 positions match TRBD1. The CDR3 contains 15 residues. V shed 5 bases, J shed 1 base, and the junction held 6 bases outside the gene matches. Germline CDR1 and CDR2: SEHNR and FQNEAQ (reference sequence). DNA for the CDR3: TGTGCCAGCAGCCCGGGACAGGCTAGCCAAGAGACCCAGTACTTC. As protein: CASSPGQASQETQYF.

The rearrangement joins TRBV28 to TRBJ1-2; a possible D gene is TRBD1 (6 bases). Germline lookup yields CDR1 MDHEN and CDR2 SYDVKM. CDR3 length: 13 residues. Trimming shortened V by 6 bases and J by 7 bases, and 15 bases separated the two germline ends. The CDR3 DNA reads as TGTGCCAGCAGACGGACGGGGGGCGGTGGCTACACCTTC. Its protein product is CASRRTGGGGYTF.

The chain is built from TRBV19 and TRBJ1-4, with 7 positions matching TRBD1. The germline V gene encodes CDR1 LNHDA and CDR2 SQIVND (reference sequence). The CDR3 length is 15 residues. Losses at the gene ends were 3 bases for V and 8 bases for J; bases not matched to a gene: 9. CDR3 protein: CASSIHGTDKEKLFF. CDR3 in DNA: TGTGCCAGTAGTATTCATGGGACAGACAAAGAAAAACTGTTTTTT.

The rearrangement uses TRBV5-1 and TRBJ1-5; D uncertain. The CDR3 sequence is 13 residues long. Germline V gene lookup returns CDR1 SGHRS and CDR2 YFSETQ. The ends were cut back, 0 bases at V and 5 bases at J, with 6 bases in the middle. The CDR3 region is CASSLALDQPQHF. The DNA for the CDR3 is TGCGCCAGCAGCTTGGCCCTCGATCAGCCCCAGCATTTT.

V gene TRBV7-2 combines with J gene TRBJ2-3, with 9 bases fitting TRBD1. This CDR3 has 14 residues. Germline V gene lookup returns CDR1 SGHTA and CDR2 FQGNSA. Trimming at V came to 4 bases and at J to 8 bases, leaving 7 bases not matched to a gene. CDR3 sequence reads: CASSWDREIGTQYF. The CDR3 DNA reads as TGTGCCAGCAGCTGGGACAGGGAAATTGGTACGCAGTATTTT.

CDR3 DNA sequence: TGTGCCAGCAGTGAATATGGCAGGGGGCTGAACACTGAAGCTTTCTTT. Protein product: CASSEYGRGLNTEAFF. The V and J genes are TRBV25-1 and TRBJ1-1, with 8 bases that match TRBD1. The CDR3 has 16 amino acids. CDR1 MGHDK and CDR2 SYGVNS come from the germline V gene. V gave up 0 bases and J gave up 0 bases; unmatched junction bases: 3.